The rows below give T cell receptor beta chains drawn from one sample of a study of identifying expanded T cells in peripheral blood. The protocol was immunoSEQ multiplex PCR, while the TCRdb copy is restricted to in-frame clones and leaves out a portion. The sample yields approximately 83,000 clones, 85% seen once. Sequenced input: blood. The source is a person aged 18 to 75 in good health. CDR3s include the opening cysteine and the closing phenylalanine or tryptophan. Each record gives: J gene, V gene, D gene, clone size, CDR3 length, CDR3 protein, CDR3 DNA. The D gene is left open where the match is weak. Only some rows state a clone size, as once, few, many or a class for expanded clones.

j_call: TRBJ1-4
v_call: TRBV5-1
d_call: TRBD1
clone_size: .
cdr3_length: 16
cdr3_aa: CASSRLGGQGSEKLFF
cdr3_nt: TGCGCCAGCAGCCGGCTGGGGGGACAGGGTAGTGAAAAACTGTTTTTT

j_call: TRBJ2-7
v_call: TRBV5-6
d_call: .
clone_size: few
cdr3_length: 14
cdr3_aa: CASGGWGESDEQYF
cdr3_nt: TGTGCCAGCGGCGGGTGGGGGGAGTCTGACGAGCAGTACTTC

j_call: TRBJ2-1
v_call: TRBV7-9
d_call: .
clone_size: .
cdr3_length: 15
cdr3_aa: CASSLFWGTDNEQFF
cdr3_nt: TGTGCCAGCAGCTTATTTTGGGGTACGGACAATGAGCAGTTCTTC

j_call: TRBJ2-1
v_call: TRBV29-1
d_call: .
clone_size: .
cdr3_length: 15
cdr3_aa: CSVEGNRVTYNEQFF
cdr3_nt: TGCAGCGTTGAAGGAAACAGGGTGACCTACAATGAGCAGTTCTTC

j_call: TRBJ2-7
v_call: TRBV27
d_call: TRBD1
clone_size: .
cdr3_length: 14
cdr3_aa: CASSFGTGTHEQYF
cdr3_nt: TGTGCCAGCAGTTTCGGGACAGGGACCCACGAGCAGTACTTC

j_call: TRBJ1-5
v_call: TRBV4-3
d_call: .
clone_size: .
cdr3_length: 15
cdr3_aa: CASSPGTASNQPQHF
cdr3_nt: TGCGCCAGCAGCCCGGGGACCGCGTCAAATCAGCCCCAGCATTTT

j_call: TRBJ1-4
v_call: TRBV6-5
d_call: .
clone_size: .
cdr3_length: 16
cdr3_aa: CASSSEDPAINEKLFF
cdr3_nt: TGTGCCAGCAGTTCTGAGGACCCTGCAATTAATGAAAAACTGTTTTTT

j_call: TRBJ1-5
v_call: TRBV19
d_call: TRBD1
clone_size: .
cdr3_length: 19
cdr3_aa: CASTLSRGGQGNSNQPQHF
cdr3_nt: TGTGCCAGTACCCTATCAAGAGGGGGACAGGGGAATAGCAATCAGCCCCAGCATTTT

j_call: TRBJ1-1
v_call: TRBV30
d_call: .
clone_size: .
cdr3_length: 13
cdr3_aa: CAWREGGNTEAFF
cdr3_nt: TGTGCCTGGAGGGAGGGGGGGAACACTGAAGCTTTCTTT

j_call: TRBJ2-5
v_call: TRBV7-8
d_call: TRBD1
clone_size: .
cdr3_length: 18
cdr3_aa: CASSLSLPPGQIIETQYF
cdr3_nt: TGTGCCAGCAGCCTATCACTCCCCCCGGGACAGATAATTGAGACCCAGTACTTC

j_call: TRBJ1-1
v_call: TRBV6-5
d_call: .
clone_size: .
cdr3_length: 13
cdr3_aa: CASRGEDWSEAFF
cdr3_nt: TGTGCCAGCAGGGGAGAGGACTGGAGTGAAGCTTTCTTT

j_call: TRBJ2-3
v_call: TRBV29-1
d_call: TRBD2
clone_size: .
cdr3_length: 15
cdr3_aa: CSVGLAGGSGDTQYF
cdr3_nt: TGCAGCGTTGGATTAGCGGGGGGGTCCGGGGATACGCAGTATTTT

j_call: TRBJ1-1
v_call: TRBV29-1
d_call: .
clone_size: .
cdr3_length: 11
cdr3_aa: CSVEVNTEAFF
cdr3_nt: TGCAGCGTTGAAGTGAACACTGAAGCTTTCTTT

j_call: TRBJ2-7
v_call: TRBV11-3
d_call: TRBD1
clone_size: .
cdr3_length: 14
cdr3_aa: CASSKRQGNYEQYF
cdr3_nt: TGTGCCAGCAGCAAGCGACAGGGTAATTACGAGCAGTACTTC

j_call: TRBJ1-1
v_call: TRBV2
d_call: .
clone_size: .
cdr3_length: 15
cdr3_aa: CASSSPTDLNTEAFF
cdr3_nt: TGTGCCAGCAGTTCCCCAACCGACCTCAACACTGAAGCTTTCTTT

j_call: TRBJ2-1
v_call: TRBV18
d_call: .
clone_size: few
cdr3_length: 15
cdr3_aa: CASSPYELTWDEQFF
cdr3_nt: TGTGCCAGCTCACCTTATGAACTTACTTGGGATGAGCAGTTCTTC

j_call: TRBJ2-7
v_call: TRBV7-2
d_call: .
clone_size: .
cdr3_length: 15
cdr3_aa: CASSSHLNSGLEQYF
cdr3_nt: TGTGCCAGCAGCTCCCACCTGAATTCCGGTCTAGAGCAGTACTTC

j_call: TRBJ2-7
v_call: TRBV30
d_call: .
clone_size: .
cdr3_length: 14
cdr3_aa: CACDRGGSSYEQYF
cdr3_nt: TGTGCCTGCGATCGAGGGGGTAGCTCCTACGAGCAGTACTTC

j_call: TRBJ2-2
v_call: TRBV2
d_call: TRBD1
clone_size: .
cdr3_length: 15
cdr3_aa: CASRALTGVDGELFF
cdr3_nt: TGTGCCAGCAGGGCACTGACAGGGGTGGACGGGGAGCTGTTTTTT

j_call: TRBJ1-4
v_call: TRBV6-5
d_call: .
clone_size: .
cdr3_length: 14
cdr3_aa: CASSYGAGYEKLFF
cdr3_nt: TGTGCCAGCAGTTACGGGGCGGGTTACGAAAAACTGTTTTTT

j_call: TRBJ1-1
v_call: TRBV6-1
d_call: .
clone_size: .
cdr3_length: 13
cdr3_aa: CASSETPLRAAFF
cdr3_nt: TGTGCCAGCAGTGAAACGCCCCTGAGGGCCGCTTTCTTT

j_call: TRBJ2-2
v_call: TRBV2
d_call: .
clone_size: .
cdr3_length: 12
cdr3_aa: CASGTNTGELFF
cdr3_nt: TGTGCCAGCGGCACCAACACCGGGGAGCTGTTTTTT

j_call: TRBJ1-6
v_call: TRBV11-2
d_call: .
clone_size: .
cdr3_length: 17
cdr3_aa: CASSRGGGASYNSPLHF
cdr3_nt: TGTGCCAGCAGCCGCGGGGGGGGCGCATCCTATAATTCACCCCTCCACTTT

j_call: TRBJ1-5
v_call: TRBV5-8
d_call: .
clone_size: .
cdr3_length: 13
cdr3_aa: CASSSPSNQPQHF
cdr3_nt: TGTGCCAGCAGCTCCCCAAGCAATCAGCCCCAGCATTTT

j_call: TRBJ2-2
v_call: TRBV11-3
d_call: TRBD1
clone_size: .
cdr3_length: 17
cdr3_aa: CASSPTLDRVDTGELFF
cdr3_nt: TGTGCCAGCAGCCCAACCTTGGACAGGGTGGACACCGGGGAGCTGTTTTTT

j_call: TRBJ1-1
v_call: TRBV5-4
d_call: .
clone_size: .
cdr3_length: 14
cdr3_aa: CASSLTGRGPEAFF
cdr3_nt: TGTGCCAGCAGCTTGACGGGCAGGGGTCCTGAAGCTTTCTTT

j_call: TRBJ1-3
v_call: TRBV7-9
d_call: .
clone_size: .
cdr3_length: 15
cdr3_aa: CASSLLGAGWDTIYF
cdr3_nt: TGTGCCAGCAGCTTGCTGGGCGCGGGGTGGGACACCATATATTTT

j_call: TRBJ1-4
v_call: TRBV6-5
d_call: TRBD1
clone_size: .
cdr3_length: 15
cdr3_aa: CASSRTGTDNEKLFF
cdr3_nt: TGTGCCAGCAGTCGGACAGGGACTGATAATGAAAAACTGTTTTTT

j_call: TRBJ2-7
v_call: TRBV5-1
d_call: TRBD2
clone_size: .
cdr3_length: 14
cdr3_aa: CASRTSGGSYEQYF
cdr3_nt: TGCGCCAGCAGAACTAGCGGGGGGTCCTACGAGCAGTACTTC

j_call: TRBJ1-2
v_call: TRBV27
d_call: .
clone_size: .
cdr3_length: 14
cdr3_aa: CASSSLGGQDGYTF
cdr3_nt: TGTGCCAGCAGTTCGTTGGGGGGGCAGGATGGCTACACCTTC

j_call: TRBJ2-1
v_call: TRBV6-1
d_call: .
clone_size: .
cdr3_length: 13
cdr3_aa: CASSEAPGNEQFF
cdr3_nt: TGTGCCAGCAGTGAAGCGCCCGGGAATGAGCAGTTCTTC

j_call: TRBJ1-1
v_call: TRBV6-5
d_call: .
clone_size: .
cdr3_length: 11
cdr3_aa: CASGSGTEAFF
cdr3_nt: TGTGCCAGCGGAAGTGGCACTGAAGCTTTCTTT

j_call: TRBJ2-3
v_call: TRBV7-2
d_call: TRBD2
clone_size: .
cdr3_length: 15
cdr3_aa: CASSPGGISTDTQYF
cdr3_nt: TGTGCCAGCAGCCCCGGGGGGATATCCACAGATACGCAGTATTTT

j_call: TRBJ2-3
v_call: TRBV6-1
d_call: .
clone_size: .
cdr3_length: 18
cdr3_aa: CASSEDPRGYGSADTQYF
cdr3_nt: TGTGCCAGCAGTGAAGATCCCAGGGGATATGGAAGCGCAGATACGCAGTATTTT

j_call: TRBJ2-3
v_call: TRBV7-9
d_call: .
clone_size: .
cdr3_length: 13
cdr3_aa: CASSLGLTDTQYF
cdr3_nt: TGTGCCAGCAGCTTAGGGTTGACCGATACGCAGTATTTT

j_call: TRBJ2-5
v_call: TRBV5-5
d_call: .
clone_size: .
cdr3_length: 13
cdr3_aa: CASSLATAETQYF
cdr3_nt: TGTGCCAGCAGCTTGGCTACCGCGGAGACCCAGTACTTC

j_call: TRBJ2-3
v_call: TRBV5-1
d_call: .
clone_size: .
cdr3_length: 18
cdr3_aa: CASSLAYSSSTGADTQYF
cdr3_nt: TGCGCCAGCAGCTTGGCATATTCTAGCTCAACGGGGGCAGATACGCAGTATTTT

j_call: TRBJ1-1
v_call: TRBV10-1
d_call: .
clone_size: .
cdr3_length: 15
cdr3_aa: CASTARGGQNTEAFF
cdr3_nt: TGCGCCAGCACCGCTCGGGGGGGACAGAACACTGAAGCTTTCTTT

j_call: TRBJ1-6
v_call: TRBV25-1
d_call: .
clone_size: .
cdr3_length: 15
cdr3_aa: CASSENRATYSPLHF
cdr3_nt: TGTGCCAGCAGTGAAAACAGGGCCACCTATTCACCCCTCCACTTT

j_call: TRBJ2-1
v_call: TRBV9
d_call: TRBD2
clone_size: .
cdr3_length: 15
cdr3_aa: CASSVASGGPYEQFF
cdr3_nt: TGTGCCAGCAGCGTAGCTAGCGGGGGACCATATGAGCAGTTCTTC

j_call: TRBJ2-1
v_call: TRBV27
d_call: TRBD1
clone_size: .
cdr3_length: 18
cdr3_aa: CASGAGGPGTGRYNEQFF
cdr3_nt: TGTGCCAGCGGCGCCGGGGGCCCCGGGACAGGGAGATACAATGAGCAGTTCTTC

j_call: TRBJ2-1
v_call: TRBV7-9
d_call: .
clone_size: once
cdr3_length: 18
cdr3_aa: CASSLLGAGQKHYNEQFF
cdr3_nt: TGTGCCAGCAGCTTATTGGGGGCTGGACAGAAACATTACAATGAGCAGTTCTTC

j_call: TRBJ2-7
v_call: TRBV9
d_call: .
clone_size: .
cdr3_length: 15
cdr3_aa: CASSLGGATSYEQYF
cdr3_nt: TGTGCCAGCAGCCTCGGGGGCGCTACCTCCTACGAGCAGTACTTC

j_call: TRBJ1-3
v_call: TRBV15
d_call: .
clone_size: .
cdr3_length: 13
cdr3_aa: CATSRDQWNTIYF
cdr3_nt: TGTGCCACCAGCAGAGATCAATGGAACACCATATATTTT

j_call: TRBJ1-1
v_call: TRBV27
d_call: .
clone_size: .
cdr3_length: 15
cdr3_aa: CASSPRGQPNTEAFF
cdr3_nt: TGTGCCAGCAGTCCCAGAGGACAGCCGAACACTGAAGCTTTCTTT

j_call: TRBJ2-3
v_call: TRBV21-1
d_call: .
clone_size: .
cdr3_length: 18
cdr3_aa: CASSKVMTGGPGTDTQYF
cdr3_nt: TGTGCCAGCAGCAAAGTCATGACAGGGGGCCCGGGCACAGATACGCAGTATTTT

j_call: TRBJ1-5
v_call: TRBV27
d_call: .
clone_size: once
cdr3_length: 18
cdr3_aa: CASSLSWQGRPSNQPQHF
cdr3_nt: TGTGCCAGCAGTTTATCCTGGCAGGGGCGTCCTAGCAATCAGCCCCAGCATTTT

j_call: TRBJ1-2
v_call: TRBV6-5
d_call: TRBD1
clone_size: .
cdr3_length: 15
cdr3_aa: CASSYSGTGAHGYTF
cdr3_nt: TGTGCCAGCAGTTACTCGGGGACAGGGGCCCATGGCTACACCTTC

j_call: TRBJ2-1
v_call: TRBV7-2
d_call: .
clone_size: .
cdr3_length: 13
cdr3_aa: CASSSGRNDEQFF
cdr3_nt: TGTGCCAGCAGCTCGGGTCGCAATGATGAGCAGTTCTTC

j_call: TRBJ2-3
v_call: TRBV4-1
d_call: .
clone_size: .
cdr3_length: 13
cdr3_aa: CAGAALPGDAQYF
cdr3_nt: TGCGCCGGAGCAGCGCTTCCAGGGGATGCGCAGTATTTT

j_call: TRBJ2-5
v_call: TRBV4-3
d_call: .
clone_size: few
cdr3_length: 17
cdr3_aa: CASSQDVNGRVGETQYF
cdr3_nt: TGCGCCAGCAGCCAAGATGTCAATGGCAGGGTCGGGGAGACCCAGTACTTC

j_call: TRBJ2-3
v_call: TRBV11-3
d_call: .
clone_size: once
cdr3_length: 18
cdr3_aa: CASSLAFTAGSPTDTQYF
cdr3_nt: TGTGCCAGCAGCTTAGCGTTCACGGCAGGGTCCCCCACAGATACGCAGTATTTT